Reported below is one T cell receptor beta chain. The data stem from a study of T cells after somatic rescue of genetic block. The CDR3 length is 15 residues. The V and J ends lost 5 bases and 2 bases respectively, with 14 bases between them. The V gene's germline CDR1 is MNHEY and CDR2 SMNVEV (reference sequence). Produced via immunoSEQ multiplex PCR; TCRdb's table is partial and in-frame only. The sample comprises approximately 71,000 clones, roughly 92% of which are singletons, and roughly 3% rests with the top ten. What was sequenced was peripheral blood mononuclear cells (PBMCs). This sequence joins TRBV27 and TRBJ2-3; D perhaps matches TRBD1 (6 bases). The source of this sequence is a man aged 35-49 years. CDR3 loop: CASSLAGQNTDTQYF. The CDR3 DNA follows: TGTGCCAGCAGTCTGGCCGGACAGAACACAGATACGCAGTATTTT.